This is a list of T cell receptor beta chains from one sample in a study of blood T cell repertoires in COVID-19. Using immunoSEQ multiplex PCR, the repertoire was profiled, and TCRdb retains in-frame clones only, with some absent. The sample records under 30,000 clones, roughly nine tenths being singletons. The sequencing sample was made of peripheral blood. The receptors come from a human donor with active COVID-19. The donor label of this sample is uncertain. CDR3s include the opening cysteine and the closing phenylalanine or tryptophan. A D gene is named only where the DNA matches it firmly. Rows may omit the clone size; those that give it use once, few, many or a size class.

J gene | clone size | V gene | D gene | CDR3 protein | CDR3 DNA
TRBJ2-7 | NA | TRBV4-1 | NA | CASSQVTPSSYEQYF | TGCGCCAGCAGCCAAGTGACACCGAGCTCCTACGAGCAGTACTTC
TRBJ2-7 | NA | TRBV5-1 | NA | CASSLDPGSYEQYF | TGCGCCAGCAGCTTGGACCCAGGCTCCTACGAGCAGTACTTC
TRBJ2-7 | NA | TRBV27 | TRBD1 | CASSPSKGAVAYEQYF | TGTGCCAGCAGTCCAAGTAAGGGGGCGGTCGCCTACGAGCAGTACTTC
TRBJ2-6 | NA | TRBV4-1 | TRBD1 | CASSQQTGDGANVLTF | TGCGCCAGCAGCCAGCAGACAGGGGACGGGGCCAACGTCCTGACTTTC
TRBJ2-1 | NA | TRBV7-6 | TRBD2 | CASSKEAGGLYNEQFF | TGTGCCAGCAGCAAAGAAGCGGGGGGCCTTTACAATGAGCAGTTCTTC
TRBJ1-6 | few | TRBV9 | TRBD1 | CASSALGGAHSPLHF | TGTGCCAGCAGCGCTCTAGGGGGCGCCCATTCACCCCTCCACTTT
TRBJ1-1 | NA | TRBV3-1/TRBV3-2 | TRBD1 | CASSQGQGAVNTEAFF | TGTGCCAGCAGCCAAGGACAGGGGGCTGTGAACACTGAAGCTTTCTTT
TRBJ2-3 | NA | TRBV6-5 | TRBD2 | CASRGGTDTQYF | TGTGCCAGCAGGGGGGGGACAGATACGCAGTATTTT
TRBJ2-5 | NA | TRBV19 | TRBD2 | CASSTLLAGVSAQYF | TGTGCCAGTAGTACATTACTAGCGGGCGTTTCGGCCCAGTACTTC
TRBJ1-2 | NA | TRBV28 | TRBD1 | CASTSWAVGQGARGYTF | TGTGCCAGCACTTCCTGGGCCGTGGGACAGGGGGCCAGGGGCTACACCTTC
TRBJ2-5 | NA | TRBV10-2 | TRBD2 | CASYERGGRKTQYF | TGCGCCAGCTACGAGCGGGGGGGCAGGAAGACCCAGTACTTC
TRBJ1-3 | NA | TRBV11-3 | NA | CASSSNYRSGNTIYF | TGTGCCAGCAGCTCTAATTATCGCTCTGGAAACACCATATATTTT
TRBJ2-4 | NA | TRBV4-1 | TRBD2 | CASSQEFGTSGVQYF | TGCGCCAGCAGCCAAGAATTCGGGACTAGCGGGGTTCAGTACTTC
TRBJ1-1 | once | TRBV6-2/TRBV6-3 | NA | CASSRDSPEAFF | TGTGCCAGCAGCCGCGACAGCCCCGAAGCTTTCTTT
TRBJ1-2 | NA | TRBV4-3 | NA | CASSQVQGTDGYTF | TGCGCCAGCAGCCAAGTACAGGGAACGGATGGCTACACCTTC
TRBJ1-3 | NA | TRBV7-9 | NA | CASSRSSGNTIYF | TGTGCCAGCAGCCGGAGTTCGGGAAACACCATATATTTT
TRBJ2-1 | once | TRBV6-2/TRBV6-3 | NA | CASSYEGFGTYNEQFF | TGTGCCAGCAGTTACGAGGGATTCGGGACCTACAATGAGCAGTTCTTC
TRBJ1-5 | NA | TRBV25-1 | TRBD1 | CASRETGGNQPQHF | TGTGCCAGCAGGGAGACAGGGGGCAATCAGCCCCAGCATTTT
TRBJ2-5 | NA | TRBV6-9 | TRBD2 | CASSYWGFRAGRWVAQYF | TGTGCCAGCAGTTATTGGGGGTTTCGAGCGGGGAGATGGGTGGCCCAGTACTTC
TRBJ2-7 | NA | TRBV4-3 | NA | CASSQDRENYEQYF | TGCGCCAGCAGCCAAGATCGCGAGAACTACGAGCAGTACTTC
TRBJ1-5 | NA | TRBV12-3/TRBV12-4 | TRBD1 | CASTAPGGQPQHF | TGTGCCAGCACCGCCCCAGGGGGTCAGCCCCAGCATTTT
TRBJ1-2 | NA | TRBV9 | NA | CASSAPPGGGYGYTF | TGTGCCAGCAGCGCCCCTCCCGGGGGTGGGTATGGCTACACCTTC
TRBJ1-5 | NA | TRBV19 | TRBD1 | CASSPQQGAEQPQHF | TGTGCCAGTAGTCCTCAGCAGGGGGCGGAGCAGCCCCAGCATTTT
TRBJ2-2 | NA | TRBV15 | NA | CATSRGAGTGELFF | TGTGCCACCAGCAGGGGGGCGGGCACCGGGGAGCTGTTTTTT
TRBJ1-6 | NA | TRBV30 | TRBD1 | CAWRTPGQENSPLHF | TGTGCCTGGAGAACACCCGGACAGGAGAATTCACCCCTCCACTTT
TRBJ1-4 | NA | TRBV10-1 | NA | CASSENTAGEKLFF | TGCGCCAGCAGTGAGAATACTGCAGGTGAAAAACTGTTTTTT
TRBJ2-7 | few | TRBV6-6 | NA | CASSYSSQSYEQYF | TGTGCCAGCAGTTACTCGTCGCAGTCCTACGAGCAGTACTTC
TRBJ2-5 | NA | TRBV9 | TRBD1 | CASSVDGAGGETQYF | TGTGCCAGCAGCGTAGACGGGGCAGGGGGAGAGACCCAGTACTTC
TRBJ1-4 | NA | TRBV30 | NA | CAWSVTWRAKEGEKLFF | TGTGCCTGGAGTGTAACATGGAGGGCTAAGGAGGGTGAAAAACTGTTTTTT